One and the same sample provided the 26 T cell receptor beta chains below, sequenced in a study of T-cell reconstitution after alpha-beta-depleted transplantation in children (dated by TCRdb to about 2016). Library method: PCR. Sequencer: Illumina HiSeq 2500. TCR library preparation used molecular barcoding, with unique molecular identifiers applied to normalize quantification of the TCRbeta repertoire. Clones were called with MiXCR by TCRdb after fastp trimmed the public reads at Q25, and only in-frame beta chains were retained. Rows are unified per CDR3 protein, each entry keeping the most common DNA and genes. Across this sample there are fewer than 700,000 distinct CDR3 sequences, with 10% to 15% seen only once. Around 2% of the sample comes from the top ten. Interpreted using the paper, the treatment or condition label stands for: allogeneic hematopoietic cell transplantation with graft depleted of TCRalphabeta T cells and CD19 B cells.

The sequenced sample was PBMCs, mostly from graft donor cells, obtained 360 days after TCRalphabeta/CD19-depleted stem cell transplant. These receptors were obtained from a male patient younger than 18 who had a stem cell transplant for acute myeloid leukemia, so the T cells may come from the graft donor.

This clonotype was counted between two and nine times. This chain joins TRBV28 and TRBJ1-3; D perhaps matches TRBD1 (6 bases). CDR1 and CDR2 from the germline V gene are MDHEN and SYDVKM. V was trimmed by 1 base and J by 0 bases, leaving 10 bases between them. The CDR3 covers 16 residues. The CDR3 nucleotides read TGTGCCAGCAGTTTATTAGGGGGGTCCTCTGGAAACACCATATATTTT. It codes for CASSLLGGSSGNTIYF.

This clonotype turned up a few times. The genes are TRBV10-3 and TRBJ1-1; no clear D gene. Trimming took 2 bases from V and 5 from J, leaving 6 bases between them. Germline V lookup: CDR1 ENHRY, CDR2 SYGVKD. The CDR3 totals 12 residues. The CDR3 here is CAISEGGTEAFF. The CDR3 nucleotides are TGTGCCATCAGTGAGGGAGGGACTGAAGCTTTCTTT.

This clonotype was observed a few times. The V and J genes are TRBV6-2 or TRBV6-3 and TRBJ2-1; D is uncertain. CDR3 size: 14 residues. Trimming stripped 7 bases from V and 6 bases from J, with 16 bases between. Germline V gene lookup returns CDR1 MNHEY and CDR2 SVGEGT. CDR3 coding DNA: TGTGCCAGCACTCACCGGGCTAAGGGCAATGAGCAGTTCTTC. Encoded protein: CASTHRAKGNEQFF.

This clonotype was seen only a few times. The V and J genes are TRBV20-1 and TRBJ2-1, with TRBD1 identical over 9 bases. This CDR3 is built from 17 residues. The V gene's germline CDR1 is DFQATT and CDR2 SNEGSKA (reference sequence). The J segment lost 9 bases and the V segment lost 0 bases, leaving 15 bases of the junction unmatched. This chain's CDR3 is CSARDLDRGEVYGEQFF. The CDR3 DNA is TGCAGTGCTAGAGATTTGGACAGGGGTGAGGTTTACGGTGAGCAGTTCTTC.

There are many counts of this clonotype. The J gene is TRBJ2-1, the V gene TRBV11-2, with D perhaps TRBD1 or TRBD2 (6 bases each). Trimming pared 1 base from V and 8 bases from J, leaving 21 bases between. In germline, CDR1 is SGHAT, CDR2 FQNNGV. The CDR3 consists of 17 residues. CDR3 in amino acids: CASSLGQPGAEGDEQFF. CDR3 nucleotides: TGTGCCAGCAGCTTAGGCCAACCGGGGGCAGAGGGGGATGAGCAGTTCTTC.

The V call is TRBV7-6, the J call TRBJ2-7, with 10 bases fitting TRBD2. Trimming took 3 bases from V and 2 from J; bases not matched to a gene: 13. Per the germline V gene, CDR1 is SGHVS and CDR2 is FNYEAQ. The CDR3 is 18 residues long. The CDR3 region has the DNA TGTGCCAGCAGCTTGGGGCTAGCGGGAGAGGGCTCAGCCTACGAGCAGTACTTC. This sequence encodes CASSLGLAGEGSAYEQYF.

This clonotype was observed many times. This rearrangement joins TRBV12-3 or TRBV12-4 to TRBJ2-5, with D possibly being TRBD2 (7 bases). CDR3 length: 15 residues. Trimming shortened V by 2 bases and J by 5 bases, and 15 bases separated the two germline ends. CDR3 sequence (DNA): TGTGCCAGCAGTTTATGGGGGGGCCCACGGGAGACCCAGTACTTC. This gives the protein CASSLWGGPRETQYF.

This clonotype was counted a few times. The chain recombines TRBV7-8 with TRBJ2-7, with a weak D call TRBD2 (7 bases). Germline-derived CDR1 and CDR2 are SGHVS and FQNEAQ. V dropped 2 bases and J dropped 2 bases, with 19 bases sitting between them. The CDR3 covers 17 residues. The chain's CDR3 is CASSLKLLGGVTYEQYF. The CDR3 DNA reads TGTGCCAGCAGCTTAAAATTACTAGGGGGGGTTACCTACGAGCAGTACTTC.

This clonotype was recorded at least ten times. The chain combines TRBV7-2 with TRBJ2-4; the match to TRBD2 covers 7 bases. The V segment lost 11 bases and the J segment 4 bases; nucleotides outside the gene matches: 11. Germline-derived CDR1 and CDR2 are SGHTA and FQGNSA. The CDR3 consists of 14 residues. CDR3 in amino acids: CASGLGRGKNIQYF. The CDR3 DNA reads as TGTGCCTCCGGACTGGGGCGGGGGAAAAACATTCAGTACTTC.

The chain carries TRBV20-1 and TRBJ2-7, with TRBD2 matching over 8 bases. This CDR3 has 13 residues. The germline CDR1 and CDR2 sequences are DFQATT and SNEGSKA (reference sequence). CDR3 in amino acids: CSPWSSGVREQYF. The CDR3 nucleotides are TGCAGCCCTTGGAGTAGCGGGGTACGAGAGCAGTACTTC.

This clonotype was seen many times. The V call is TRBV12-3 or TRBV12-4, the J call TRBJ1-1; D gene unclear. V was cut by 8 bases and J by 6 bases, with 10 bases left in between. CDR3 size: 11 residues. This CDR3 reads CASQMVAEAFF. DNA of the CDR3: TGTGCCAGCCAAATGGTGGCTGAAGCTTTCTTT.

This clonotype was observed at least ten times. The chain couples TRBV6-5 to TRBJ2-1; D is uncertain. CDR3 size: 12 residues. Germline loops: CDR1 MNHEY, CDR2 SVGAGI. The V end lost 6 bases, the J end lost 5 bases, and 8 bases lay between the germline ends. The chain's CDR3 is CASSHPNNEQFF. In DNA, the CDR3 is TGTGCCAGCAGCCACCCAAACAATGAGCAGTTCTTC.

The V and J genes are TRBV18 and TRBJ2-1; 10 positions match TRBD2. The germline V gene encodes CDR1 KGHSH and CDR2 LQKENI. The V gene end was trimmed by 4 bases and the J gene end by 3 bases; junction bases not matched to a gene: 3. The CDR3 consists of 15 residues. The CDR3 DNA follows: TGTGCCAGCTCACGGACTAGCGGAAACTACAATGAGCAGTTCTTC. Residues: CASSRTSGNYNEQFF.

This clonotype was seen at least ten times. The V gene is TRBV20-1, the J gene TRBJ2-7; a weak D match, TRBD2 (6 bases). Germline lookup yields CDR1 DFQATT and CDR2 SNEGSKA (reference sequence). CDR3 length: 11 amino acids. Trimming took off 6 bases at V and 12 bases at J, with 18 bases between the two ends. This CDR3 reads CSANSGPGLYF. As DNA, the CDR3 is TGCAGTGCGAATAGCGGACCTGGGTTGTACTTC.

This clonotype has a handful of counts. This chain uses TRBV4-3 with TRBJ2-1; D perhaps matches TRBD2 (6 bases). The CDR3 loop spans 13 amino acids. Germline V gene data show CDR1 as LGHNA and CDR2 as YSLEER. Trimming took off 0 bases at V and 15 bases at J, with 15 bases between the two ends. In nucleotides, the CDR3 is TGCGCCAGCAGCCAAGATCGGGGACTGAGCCCGTTCTTC. Translation: CASSQDRGLSPFF.

The table lists this clonotype with a few counts. This rearrangement joins TRBV7-8 to TRBJ2-7, with TRBD2 matching over 8 bases. This CDR3 contains 17 residues. Looked up from germline, CDR1 is SGHVS and CDR2 is FQNEAQ. The V gene end was trimmed by 2 bases and the J gene end by 2 bases; junction bases not matched to a gene: 11. CDR3 nucleotides: TGTGCCAGCAGCTTAAATCCGGCGACTAGCGACCCCTACGAGCAGTACTTC. This encodes CASSLNPATSDPYEQYF.

This clonotype was observed a handful of times. The chain has TRBV25-1 and TRBJ2-5, with no clear D. The CDR3 has 15 amino acids. The V end was cut by 3 bases, the J end by 0 bases, with 11 bases between. Germline V gene lookup returns CDR1 MGHDK and CDR2 SYGVNS. The CDR3 sequence: CASSDPERYQETQYF. The DNA for the CDR3 is TGTGCCAGCAGTGACCCCGAACGTTACCAAGAGACCCAGTACTTC. The entire variable domain, with the rest obtained from reference TRBV25-1 and TRBJ2-5, is as follows: EADIYQTPRYLVIGTGKKITLECSQTMGHDKMYWYQQDPGMELHLIHYSYGVNSTEKGDLSSESTVSRIRTEHFPLTLESARPSHTSQYLCASSDPERYQETQYFGPGTRLLVL.

The table lists this clonotype with many counts. V and J are TRBV7-8 and TRBJ2-4; D might be TRBD1 (6 bases). Trimming took 2 bases from V and 8 from J, leaving 16 bases between them. This CDR3 is built from 15 residues. Germline V CDR1 and CDR2: SGHVS, FQNEAQ. The CDR3 DNA reads TGTGCCAGCAGCTTATCGTCAGGGGCGGCCGACATTCAGTACTTC. Protein: CASSLSSGAADIQYF.

This clonotype was counted many times. V and J are TRBV28 and TRBJ1-3; a weak D match, TRBD1 (6 bases). This CDR3 comprises 15 residues. Germline V CDR1 and CDR2: MDHEN, SYDVKM. The V end lost 4 bases, the J end lost 0 bases, and 10 bases lay between the germline ends. CDR3 region: CASSSQTGSGNTIYF. CDR3 nucleotide sequence: TGTGCCAGCAGTTCCCAGACAGGCTCTGGAAACACCATATATTTT.

The chain is built from TRBV28 and TRBJ1-4; D is uncertain. The CDR3 length is 12 residues. The germline V gene encodes CDR1 MDHEN and CDR2 SYDVKM. V shed 2 bases and J shed 8 bases, with 6 bases lying between them. In DNA form, the CDR3 reads TGTGCCAGCAGTTTACCGGGGGAAAAACTGTTTTTT. Its translation is CASSLPGEKLFF.

There are a few counts of this clonotype. Its ends do not fully match the called genes, so a read error is possible. The V call is TRBV12-3 or TRBV12-4, the J call TRBJ2-5; 15 nucleotides agree with TRBD2. The CDR3 runs 13 residues. CDR3 DNA: TGTGCCAGCGGGACTAGCGGGAGGTTTCGTCACGACTTC. This gives the protein CASGTSGRFRHDF.

This clonotype was seen a handful of times. CDR3 sequence reads: CAWSVSGGSTDTQYF. The CDR3 bases are TGTGCCTGGAGTGTAAGCGGCGGTAGCACAGATACGCAGTATTTT. This sequence joins TRBV30 and TRBJ2-3; perhaps TRBD2 as D (5 bases). The V gene's germline CDR1 is GTSNPN and CDR2 SVGIG (reference sequence). Between the trimmed V and J ends, which lost 0 bases and 0 bases, there was a span of 10 bases. CDR3 length: 15 residues. Filled out from reference TRBV30 and TRBJ2-3, the complete variable domain reads SQTIHQWPATLVQPVGSPLSLECTVEGTSNPNLYWYRQAAGRGLQLLFYSVGIGQISSEVPQNLSASRPQDRQFILSSKKLLLSDSGFYLCAWSVSGGSTDTQYFGPGTRLTVL.

CDR3 residues: CASSTGTVGYYEQYF. CDR3 DNA: TGTGCCAGCAGTACAGGGACAGTCGGGTACTACGAGCAGTACTTC. V is TRBV27 and J is TRBJ2-7; 7 positions agree with TRBD1. The CDR3 has 15 amino acids. V lost 5 bases and J lost 3; bases outside the gene matches: 10. From germline, CDR1 is MNHEY and CDR2 SMNVEV (reference sequence).

This chain links TRBV20-1 with TRBJ2-7; D ambiguous. Trimming stripped 3 bases from V and 0 bases from J, with 9 bases between. The CDR3 has 13 residues. Germline V CDR1 and CDR2: DFQATT, SNEGSKA (reference sequence). The CDR3 DNA reads TGCAGTGCTAGGAAGCAGGCCTCCTACGAGCAGTACTTC. Protein sequence: CSARKQASYEQYF.

This clonotype was counted between two and nine times. The chain has TRBV20-1 and TRBJ2-7; 9 positions agree with TRBD2. Germline V gene data show CDR1 as DFQATT and CDR2 as SNEGSKA (reference sequence). V trimming: 5 bases; J trimming: 3 bases; junction bases outside the gene matches: 8. This CDR3 has 14 residues. The CDR3 nucleotides read TGCAGTGCTGCCAGAACTAGCGGGTACTACGAGCAGTACTTC. Its translation is CSAARTSGYYEQYF.

Ten or more counts support this clonotype. The J gene is TRBJ2-1, the V gene TRBV4-2, with TRBD2 as a possible D gene (6 bases). This CDR3 has 18 amino acids. Germline V CDR1 and CDR2: LGHNA, YNFKEQ. The V end lost 0 bases, the J end lost 5 bases, and 20 bases lay between the germline ends. CDR3 protein: CASSQDTPRRAADNEQFF. In nucleotides, the CDR3 is TGTGCCAGCAGCCAAGACACTCCAAGGAGGGCGGCCGACAATGAGCAGTTCTTC.